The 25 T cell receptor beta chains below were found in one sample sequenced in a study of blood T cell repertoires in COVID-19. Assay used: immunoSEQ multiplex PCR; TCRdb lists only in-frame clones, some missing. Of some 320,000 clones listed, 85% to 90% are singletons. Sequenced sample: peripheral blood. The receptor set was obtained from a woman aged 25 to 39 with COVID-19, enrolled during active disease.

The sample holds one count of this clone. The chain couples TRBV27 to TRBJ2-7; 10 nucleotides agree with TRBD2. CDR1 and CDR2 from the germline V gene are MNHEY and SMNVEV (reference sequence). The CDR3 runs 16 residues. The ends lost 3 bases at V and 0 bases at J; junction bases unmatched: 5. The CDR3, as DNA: TGTGCCAGCAGTTTTGAAAGCGGGGGGGCCTCCTACGAGCAGTACTTC. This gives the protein CASSFESGGASYEQYF.

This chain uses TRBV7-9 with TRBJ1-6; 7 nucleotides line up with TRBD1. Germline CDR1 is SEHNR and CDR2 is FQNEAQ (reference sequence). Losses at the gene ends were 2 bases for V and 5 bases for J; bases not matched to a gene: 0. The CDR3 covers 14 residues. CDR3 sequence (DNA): TGTGCCAGCAGCTTACAGGGGGATAATTCACCCCTCCACTTT. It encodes CASSLQGDNSPLHF.

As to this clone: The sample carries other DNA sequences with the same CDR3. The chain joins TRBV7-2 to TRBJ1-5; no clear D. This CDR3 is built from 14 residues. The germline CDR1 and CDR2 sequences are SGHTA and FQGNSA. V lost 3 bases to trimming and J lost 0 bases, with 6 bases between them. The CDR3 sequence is CASSFDSSNQPQHF. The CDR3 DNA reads TGTGCCAGCAGCTTTGATAGTAGCAATCAGCCCCAGCATTTT.

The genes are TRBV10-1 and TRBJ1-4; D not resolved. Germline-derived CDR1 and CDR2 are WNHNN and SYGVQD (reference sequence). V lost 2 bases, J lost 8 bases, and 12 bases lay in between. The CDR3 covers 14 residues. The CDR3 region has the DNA TGCGCCAGCAGTGAGAGGGTCGGCGGGGAAAAACTGTTTTTT. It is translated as CASSERVGGEKLFF.

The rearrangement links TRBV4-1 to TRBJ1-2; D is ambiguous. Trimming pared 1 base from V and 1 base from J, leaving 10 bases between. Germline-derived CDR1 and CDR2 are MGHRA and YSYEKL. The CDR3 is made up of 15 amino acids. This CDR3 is CASSQVNPDNYGYTF. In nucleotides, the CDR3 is TGCGCCAGCAGCCAAGTAAATCCAGATAACTATGGCTACACCTTC.

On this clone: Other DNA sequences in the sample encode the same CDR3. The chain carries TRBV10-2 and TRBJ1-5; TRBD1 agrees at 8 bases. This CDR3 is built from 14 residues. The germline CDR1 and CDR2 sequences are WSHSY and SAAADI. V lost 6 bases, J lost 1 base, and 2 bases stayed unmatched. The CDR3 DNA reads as TGCGCCAGCAGACAGGGGGGCAGCAATCAGCCCCAGCATTTT. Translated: CASRQGGSNQPQHF.

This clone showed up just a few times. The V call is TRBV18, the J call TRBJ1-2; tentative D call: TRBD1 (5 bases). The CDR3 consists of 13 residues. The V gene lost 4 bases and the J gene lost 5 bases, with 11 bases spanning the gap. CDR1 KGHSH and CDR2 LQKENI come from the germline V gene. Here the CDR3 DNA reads TGTGCCAGCTCACTAGACAGAATATATGGCTACACCTTC. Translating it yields CASSLDRIYGYTF.

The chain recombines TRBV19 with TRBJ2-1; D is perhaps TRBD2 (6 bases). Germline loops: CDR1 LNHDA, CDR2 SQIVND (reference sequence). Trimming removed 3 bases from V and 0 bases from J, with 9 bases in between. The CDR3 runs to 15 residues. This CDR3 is CASSIAGSSYNEQFF. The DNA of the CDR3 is TGTGCCAGTAGTATCGCGGGGAGCTCCTACAATGAGCAGTTCTTC.

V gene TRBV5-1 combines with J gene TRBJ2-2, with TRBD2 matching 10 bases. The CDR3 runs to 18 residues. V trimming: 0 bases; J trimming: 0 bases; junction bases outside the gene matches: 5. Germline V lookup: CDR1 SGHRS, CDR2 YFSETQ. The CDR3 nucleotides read TGCGCCAGCAGCTTGGTACTAGCGGGGCCGACGAACACCGGGGAGCTGTTTTTT. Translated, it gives CASSLVLAGPTNTGELFF.

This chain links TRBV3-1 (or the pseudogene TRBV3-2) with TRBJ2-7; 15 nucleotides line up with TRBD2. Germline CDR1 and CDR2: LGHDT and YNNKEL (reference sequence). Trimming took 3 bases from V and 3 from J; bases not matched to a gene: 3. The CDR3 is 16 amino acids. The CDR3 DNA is TGTGCCAGCAGCCACCAGGGACTAGCGGGGGGCTACGAGCAGTACTTC. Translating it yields CASSHQGLAGGYEQYF.

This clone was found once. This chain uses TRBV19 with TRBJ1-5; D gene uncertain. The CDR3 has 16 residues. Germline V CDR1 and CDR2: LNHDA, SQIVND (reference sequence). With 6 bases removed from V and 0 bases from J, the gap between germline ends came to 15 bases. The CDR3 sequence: CASRSPGVYSNQPQHF. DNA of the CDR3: TGTGCCAGTAGAAGCCCGGGAGTTTATAGCAATCAGCCCCAGCATTTT.

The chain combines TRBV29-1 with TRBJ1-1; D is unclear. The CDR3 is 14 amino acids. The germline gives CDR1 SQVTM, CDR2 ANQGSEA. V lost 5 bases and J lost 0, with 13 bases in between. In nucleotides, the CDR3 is TGCAGCGTTTGGCCGCCACCCATGAACACTGAAGCTTTCTTT. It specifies CSVWPPPMNTEAFF. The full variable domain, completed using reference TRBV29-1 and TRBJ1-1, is SAVISQKPSRDICQRGTSLTIQCQVDSQVTMMFWYRQQPGQSLTLIATANQGSEATYESGFVIDKFPISRPNLTFSTLTVSNMSPEDSSIYLCSVWPPPMNTEAFFGQGTRLTVV.

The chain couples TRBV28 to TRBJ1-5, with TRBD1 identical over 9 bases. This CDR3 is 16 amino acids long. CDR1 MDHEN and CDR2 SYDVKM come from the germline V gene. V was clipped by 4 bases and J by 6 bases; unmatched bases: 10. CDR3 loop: CASSSFRGQGSQPQHF. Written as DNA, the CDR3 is TGTGCCAGCAGTTCATTTAGGGGACAGGGCAGTCAGCCCCAGCATTTT.

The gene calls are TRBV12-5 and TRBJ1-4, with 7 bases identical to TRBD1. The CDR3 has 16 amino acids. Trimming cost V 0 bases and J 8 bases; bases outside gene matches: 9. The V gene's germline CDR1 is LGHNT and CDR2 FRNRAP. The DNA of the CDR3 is TGTGCTAGTGGTTTGGTACACGGGACAGATAACGAAAAACTGTTTTTT. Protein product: CASGLVHGTDNEKLFF.

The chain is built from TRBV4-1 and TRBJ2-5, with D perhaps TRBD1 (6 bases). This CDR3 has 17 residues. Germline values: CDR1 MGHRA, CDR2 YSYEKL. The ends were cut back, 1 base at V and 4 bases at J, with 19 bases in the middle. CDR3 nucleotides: TGCGCCAGCAGCCAAGCCAATCGGCAGGGGAGTGGAGAGACCCAGTACTTC. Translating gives CASSQANRQGSGETQYF.

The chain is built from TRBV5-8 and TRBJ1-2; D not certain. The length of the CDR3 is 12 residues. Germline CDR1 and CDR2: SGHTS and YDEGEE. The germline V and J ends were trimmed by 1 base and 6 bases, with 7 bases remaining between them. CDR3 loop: CASSLQRHGYTF. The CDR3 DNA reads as TGTGCCAGCAGCTTGCAGAGGCATGGCTACACCTTC.

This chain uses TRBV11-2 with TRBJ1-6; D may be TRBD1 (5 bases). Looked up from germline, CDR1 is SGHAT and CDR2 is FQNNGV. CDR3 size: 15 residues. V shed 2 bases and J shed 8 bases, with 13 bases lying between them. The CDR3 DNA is TGTGCCAGCAGCTTACGACAGCCTTCTCATTCACCCCTCCACTTT. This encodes CASSLRQPSHSPLHF.

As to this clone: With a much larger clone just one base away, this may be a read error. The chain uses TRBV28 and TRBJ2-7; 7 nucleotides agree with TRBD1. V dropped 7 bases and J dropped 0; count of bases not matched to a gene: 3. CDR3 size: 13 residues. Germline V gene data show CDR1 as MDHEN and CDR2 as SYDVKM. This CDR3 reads CASNRDSSYEQYF. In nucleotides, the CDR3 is TGTGCCAGCAACCGGGACAGCTCCTACGAGCAGTACTTC. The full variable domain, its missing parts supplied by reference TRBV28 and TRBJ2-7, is DVKVTQSSRYLVKRTGEKVFLECVQDMDHENMFWYRQDPGLGLRLIYFSYDVKMKEKGDIPEGYSVSREKKERFSLILESASTNQTSMYLCASNRDSSYEQYFGPGTRLTVT.

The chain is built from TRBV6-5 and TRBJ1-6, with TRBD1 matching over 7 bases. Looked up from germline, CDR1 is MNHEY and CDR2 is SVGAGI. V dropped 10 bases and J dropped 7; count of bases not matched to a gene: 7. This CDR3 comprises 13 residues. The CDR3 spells CATQGVRNSPLHF. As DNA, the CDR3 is TGTGCCACCCAGGGGGTACGGAATTCACCCCTCCACTTT.

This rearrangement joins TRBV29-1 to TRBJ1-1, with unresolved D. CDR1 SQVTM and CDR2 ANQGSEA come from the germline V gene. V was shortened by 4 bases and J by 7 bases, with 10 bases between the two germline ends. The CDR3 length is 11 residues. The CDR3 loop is CSVGHTIEAFF. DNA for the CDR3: TGCAGCGTTGGCCACACCATTGAAGCTTTCTTT.

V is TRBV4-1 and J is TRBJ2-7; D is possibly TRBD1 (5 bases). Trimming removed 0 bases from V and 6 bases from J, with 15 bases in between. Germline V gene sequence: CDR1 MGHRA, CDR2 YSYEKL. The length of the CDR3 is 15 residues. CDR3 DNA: TGCGCCAGCAGCCAAGATACACAGGCCAGGGCCGAGCAGTACTTC. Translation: CASSQDTQARAEQYF.

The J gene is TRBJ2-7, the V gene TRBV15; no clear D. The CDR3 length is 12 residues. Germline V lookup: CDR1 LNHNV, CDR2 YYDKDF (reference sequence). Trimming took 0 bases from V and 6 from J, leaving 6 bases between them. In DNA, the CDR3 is TGTGCCACCAGCAGAGATAGACTCGAGCAGTACTTC. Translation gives CATSRDRLEQYF.

The CDR3: CASSIDPGDSKAFF. As DNA, the CDR3 is TGTGCCAGTAGTATAGATCCGGGGGACAGTAAAGCTTTCTTT. The chain carries TRBV19 and TRBJ1-1, with 7 bases aligning to TRBD1. In germline, CDR1 is LNHDA, CDR2 SQIVND (reference sequence). This CDR3 has 14 amino acids. V was clipped by 0 bases and J by 9 bases; unmatched bases: 7.

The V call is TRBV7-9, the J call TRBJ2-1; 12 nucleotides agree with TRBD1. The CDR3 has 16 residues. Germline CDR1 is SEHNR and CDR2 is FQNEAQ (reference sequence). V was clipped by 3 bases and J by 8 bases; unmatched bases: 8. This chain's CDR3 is CASSFFPGTGGDEQFF. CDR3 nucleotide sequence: TGTGCCAGCAGCTTTTTCCCCGGGACAGGGGGCGATGAGCAGTTCTTC.

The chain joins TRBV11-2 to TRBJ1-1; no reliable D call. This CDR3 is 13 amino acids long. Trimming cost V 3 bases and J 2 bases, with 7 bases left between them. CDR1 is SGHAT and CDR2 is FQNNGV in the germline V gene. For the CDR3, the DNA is TGTGCCAGCAGCTTGAACACCAACACTGAAGCTTTCTTT. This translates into CASSLNTNTEAFF.